The subject of this entry is one T cell receptor (beta chain). These data come from a study of glioma-infiltrating T cells after dendritic cell vaccination. The primer mix had 60 V beta and 13 J beta primers. Measured with immunoSEQ multiplex PCR; TCRdb has only the in-frame clones, and not every one. The data hold over 90,000 clones, with more than 70% observed a single time. No glioblastoma patient carried an isocitrate dehydrogenase mutation. The TCR sequence derives from a human donor with glioblastoma. This specimen was blood, taken before dendritic cell vaccination.

The CDR3 nucleotides are TGTGCCAGTGGGACAGTCCCAGATACGCAGTATTTT. It yields the protein CASGTVPDTQYF. The chain combines TRBV2 with TRBJ2-3; TRBD1 aligns across 7 bases. J lost 4 bases, V lost 9 bases, and 4 bases had no gene match. From germline, CDR1 is SNHLY and CDR2 FYNNEI. CDR3 length: 12 residues.